This T cell receptor beta chain was observed in a study of T cells in Graves' hyperthyroidism and ophthalmopathy. At the level of the study: Peripheral blood was secured at the point of initial diagnosis, before any treatment.

As for this clonotype: Its antigen is undetermined.

The CDR3 covers 17 residues. CDR1 is MNHNS and CDR2 is SASEGT in the germline V gene. The V segment lost 2 bases and the J segment 4 bases; nucleotides outside the gene matches: 6. TCR beta CDR3 region amplification was performed from RNA transcripts. A first-round RT-PCR of the TCR CDR3 used the HTBI primer set. TCRdb fed the multiplex PCR reads into MiXCR, producing one record per CDR3 protein. The sample consists of fewer than 350,000 distinct CDR3 sequences, less than 20% of them appearing once. Notes on the study in general: Ophthalmopathy onset followed model prediction by a median around 6.6 months.

The TCR was taken from a man aged 45-65 years with Graves' ophthalmopathy. V and J are TRBV6-1 and TRBJ2-7; 15 bases line up with TRBD2. The sequencing sample was made of blood. The CDR3 DNA sequence: TGTGCCAGCAGTGAAAATGGACTAGCGGGAGGGCCTTACGAGCAGTACTTC. This gives the protein CASSENGLAGGPYEQYF.